The 26 T cell receptor beta chains below were found in one sample sequenced in a study of control samples from healthy donors and cancer patients. Sequenced by immunoSEQ multiplex PCR; TCRdb stores in-frame clones only, minus some. The sample records more than 110,000 clones, 80% to 95% being singletons. Sequences were obtained from blood. The receptors come from a man aged 25-45 years in good health.

J is TRBJ2-3 and V is TRBV7-8; a possible D gene is TRBD1 (5 bases). Trimming cost V 1 base and J 7 bases, with 9 bases left between them. Germline assignment: CDR1 SGHVS and CDR2 FQNEAQ. This CDR3 comprises 13 residues. For the CDR3, the DNA is TGTGCCAGCAGCTTAGGGACAAGAAATACGCAGTATTTT. Residues: CASSLGTRNTQYF.

The J gene is TRBJ1-1, the V gene TRBV19, with D hard to call. V lost 5 bases, J lost 4 bases, and 23 bases lay in between. The CDR3 runs to 17 residues. The germline V gene encodes CDR1 LNHDA and CDR2 SQIVND (reference sequence). The CDR3 is CASSPARRWGGSTEAFF. CDR3 in DNA: TGTGCCAGTAGTCCGGCCCGGAGGTGGGGAGGGAGCACTGAAGCTTTCTTT.

About this clone: Germline is not matched at one junction end, which may reflect a read error. This chain connects TRBV19 to TRBJ2-7; 11 bases agree with TRBD1. CDR1 is LNHDA and CDR2 is SQIVND in the germline V gene (reference sequence). CDR3 size: 14 residues. The CDR3 DNA reads as TGTGCCAGTAGTATATCTCCGGGACAGGGGGTCCGGAGTTTC. Protein product: CASSISPGQGVRSF.

This rearrangement joins TRBV4-1 to TRBJ2-1; TRBD2 aligns across 14 bases. This CDR3 is built from 18 residues. Germline assignment: CDR1 MGHRA and CDR2 YSYEKL. V trimming: 0 bases; J trimming: 2 bases; junction bases outside the gene matches: 3. CDR3 bases: TGCGCCAGCAGCCAAGAAGGGGGACTAGCGGGGGCCTACAATGAGCAGTTCTTC. Encoded protein: CASSQEGGLAGAYNEQFF.

The gene calls are TRBV27 and TRBJ2-7; a possible D gene is TRBD2 (7 bases). Germline V gene sequence: CDR1 MNHEY, CDR2 SMNVEV (reference sequence). V was clipped by 3 bases and J by 2 bases, with 11 bases between them. There are 14 residues in the CDR3. Written as DNA, the CDR3 is TGTGCCAGCAGTTTTGGAGGGGGGGCCTACGAGCAGTACTTC. This translates into CASSFGGGAYEQYF.

The V and J genes are TRBV6-5 and TRBJ1-4; 8 bases map to TRBD1. V lost 2 bases, J lost 8 bases, and 4 bases stayed unmatched. This CDR3 is built from 14 residues. In germline, CDR1 is MNHEY, CDR2 SVGAGI. DNA for the CDR3: TGTGCCAGCAGTTACGGCAGGGGGCGAGAAAAACTGTTTTTT. As protein: CASSYGRGREKLFF.

This rearrangement joins TRBV28 to TRBJ2-2, with 14 bases matching TRBD2. This CDR3 comprises 15 residues. The ends lost 4 bases at V and 5 bases at J; junction bases unmatched: 0. In germline, CDR1 is MDHEN, CDR2 SYDVKM. The CDR3, as DNA: TGTGCCAGCAGTTGGACTAGCGGGAGGACCGGGGAGCTGTTTTTT. Translating it yields CASSWTSGRTGELFF.

The chain recombines TRBV4-2 with TRBJ2-4; D ambiguous. The germline V gene has CDR1 LGHNA and CDR2 YNFKEQ. The V and J ends lost 0 bases and 11 bases respectively, with 11 bases between them. CDR3 size: 13 residues. This CDR3 reads CASSQDLLELQYF. In nucleotides, the CDR3 is TGTGCCAGCAGCCAAGATCTATTAGAACTTCAGTACTTC.

CDR3: CASSQSGNPGGPRTDTQYF. CDR3 bases: TGCGCCAGCAGTCAATCTGGTAATCCGGGAGGGCCGAGGACAGATACGCAGTATTTT. V gene TRBV23-1 combines with J gene TRBJ2-3; TRBD2 matches 8 bases. TRBV23-1 is reported as an ORF; its role is uncertain. After removal of 0 bases from V and 3 bases from J, the junction contained 14 bases not matched to a gene. CDR3 size: 19 residues.

This clone occurred once. The gene calls are TRBV28 and TRBJ2-1; TRBD2 matches at 9 bases. J lost 7 bases, V lost 6 bases, and 25 bases had no gene match. CDR1 is MDHEN and CDR2 is SYDVKM in the germline V gene. The CDR3 runs to 20 residues. The CDR3 reads CASSPTLGQGQAAGGNEQFF. In DNA, the CDR3 is TGTGCCAGCAGCCCTACCTTGGGACAAGGCCAAGCAGCGGGAGGAAATGAGCAGTTCTTC.

The chain couples TRBV2 to TRBJ1-2; TRBD1 matches 9 bases. The CDR3 loop spans 16 amino acids. From germline, CDR1 is SNHLY and CDR2 FYNNEI. The V and J ends lost 5 bases and 7 bases, in that order; junction bases with no gene match: 14. DNA of the CDR3: TGTGCCAGCAGTACCCATGAGGACAGGGGATTTTTTGGCTACACCTTC. It translates to CASSTHEDRGFFGYTF.

This sequence joins TRBV2 and TRBJ2-4, with TRBD2 as a possible D gene (5 bases). CDR1 SNHLY and CDR2 FYNNEI come from the germline V gene. V lost 2 bases and J 4 bases, leaving 12 bases between the germline ends. The CDR3 sequence is 15 residues long. This CDR3 is CASSETGFGKNIQYF. In nucleotides, the CDR3 is TGTGCCAGCAGTGAAACGGGGTTCGGGAAAAACATTCAGTACTTC.

This clone is a singleton in its sample. The chain carries TRBV7-3 and TRBJ2-1; D remains unclear. Germline V lookup: CDR1 SGHTA, CDR2 FQGTGA. Trimming pared 2 bases from V and 9 bases from J, leaving 11 bases between. The CDR3 spans 13 residues. CDR3 nucleotides: TGTGCCAGCAGCTTATCCTCGTTCACTGAGCAGTTCTTC. Protein sequence: CASSLSSFTEQFF.

The CDR3 spells CSVEEGMKYEQYF. CDR3 DNA sequence: TGCAGCGTTGAAGAAGGGATGAAATACGAGCAGTACTTC. The rearrangement joins TRBV29-1 to TRBJ2-7; D gene uncertain. With 0 bases removed from V and 4 bases from J, the gap between germline ends came to 10 bases. The CDR3 sequence is 13 residues long. The germline V gene has CDR1 SQVTM and CDR2 ANQGSEA.

V usage is TRBV4-1 and J usage is TRBJ2-1; D may match TRBD1 or TRBD2 (6 bases each). The CDR3 consists of 19 residues. Germline V CDR1 and CDR2: MGHRA, YSYEKL. V lost 0 bases to trimming and J lost 5 bases, with 23 bases between them. CDR3 amino acids: CASSQDIVPGARINNEQFF. CDR3 sequence (DNA): TGCGCCAGCAGCCAAGATATTGTCCCGGGGGCTAGAATTAACAATGAGCAGTTCTTC.

This sequence joins TRBV5-1 and TRBJ2-3, with 9 bases identical to TRBD1. CDR1 and CDR2 (germline): SGHRS, YFSETQ. Germline trimming cut 5 bases from V and 4 bases from J; bases unmatched to any gene: 2. The CDR3 has 13 residues. The CDR3 nucleotides read TGCGCCAGCAGGGACAGGGGCCCAGATACGCAGTATTTT. Amino acids: CASRDRGPDTQYF.

The rearrangement joins TRBV10-1 to TRBJ2-7, with 16 bases lining up with TRBD2. CDR1 and CDR2 from the germline V gene are WNHNN and SYGVQD (reference sequence). The CDR3 runs to 15 residues. V shed 7 bases and J 4 bases; nucleotides not matched to a gene: 4. CDR3 in DNA: TGCGCCAGCAACTCGGGACTAGCGGGAGGGTACGAGCAGTACTTC. Translation gives CASNSGLAGGYEQYF.

This clone was detected only a few times. Other DNA sequences from this sample encode an identical CDR3 as well. The rearrangement uses TRBV11-3 and TRBJ1-2; the D is unclear. This CDR3 region has 14 residues. Germline CDR1 SGHNT, CDR2 YENEEA. Trimming pared 0 bases from V and 2 bases from J, leaving 7 bases between. In DNA form, the CDR3 reads TGTGCCAGCAGCTTAGAAACGGGCAACTATGGCTACACCTTC. It codes for CASSLETGNYGYTF.

V gene TRBV5-1 combines with J gene TRBJ1-4; tentative D call: TRBD1 (6 bases). This CDR3 is 14 amino acids long. From germline, CDR1 is SGHRS and CDR2 YFSETQ. V lost 4 bases, J lost 3 bases, and 10 bases lay in between. In DNA form, the CDR3 reads TGCGCCAGCAGCGTACAGGGAGCTAATGAAAAACTGTTTTTT. It codes for CASSVQGANEKLFF.

V and J are TRBV30 and TRBJ2-1; D might be TRBD1 or TRBD2, each matching 5 bases. CDR1 is GTSNPN and CDR2 is SVGIG in the germline V gene (reference sequence). Trimming pared 4 bases from V and 8 bases from J, leaving 15 bases between. The CDR3 is 13 residues long. The CDR3 region is CAWKRGEGHEQFF. CDR3 bases: TGTGCCTGGAAGAGGGGAGAGGGACATGAGCAGTTCTTC.

The J gene is TRBJ1-2, the V gene TRBV28; TRBD1 might be the D (5 bases). CDR3 length equals 15 residues. V was cut by 7 bases and J by 4 bases, with 19 bases left in between. The V gene's germline CDR1 is MDHEN and CDR2 SYDVKM. The CDR3 sequence: CASTDFGGILYGYTF. The CDR3 DNA reads as TGTGCCAGCACCGATTTCGGGGGTATTCTCTATGGCTACACCTTC.

This sequence joins TRBV25-1 and TRBJ1-1; D may be TRBD1 (5 bases). Looked up from germline, CDR1 is MGHDK and CDR2 is SYGVNS. The CDR3 covers 13 residues. Trimming removed 9 bases from V and 2 bases from J, with 13 bases in between. In DNA form, the CDR3 reads TGTGCCAGTAGAGGGGACCTTAACACTGAAGCTTTCTTT. It specifies CASRGDLNTEAFF.

To note about this clone: The sample has other DNA sequences that encode this CDR3 too. The chain carries TRBV12-3 or TRBV12-4 and TRBJ1-2; 8 bases agree with TRBD1. Trimming took 5 bases from V and 4 from J; bases not matched to a gene: 3. The CDR3 has 13 residues. The CDR3 sequence: CASSPGTGYGYTF. For the CDR3, the DNA is TGTGCCAGCAGTCCCGGGACAGGCTATGGCTACACCTTC.

This clone was seen only a few times. The V call is TRBV5-4, the J call TRBJ1-5; maybe TRBD1 (6 bases). V was pared by 4 bases and J by 6 bases, with 11 bases between. Germline V gene sequence: CDR1 SGHNT, CDR2 YYREEE (reference sequence). This CDR3 comprises 13 residues. CDR3: CASSGGLFQPQHF. The CDR3, as DNA: TGTGCCAGCAGCGGGGGGCTCTTTCAGCCCCAGCATTTT.

The chain recombines TRBV2 with TRBJ2-1, with 9 bases matching TRBD2. The CDR3 is made up of 16 amino acids. CDR1 is SNHLY, CDR2 FYNNEI, per germline. With V trimmed by 5 bases and J by 2 bases, 7 bases remained unmatched. The CDR3 protein is CASSPQAGGPYNEQFF. As DNA, the CDR3 is TGTGCCAGCAGTCCCCAGGCGGGAGGGCCCTACAATGAGCAGTTCTTC. Based on the CDR3 plus reference TRBV2 and TRBJ2-1, the full variable domain is EPEVTQTPSHQVTQMGQEVILRCVPISNHLYFYWYRQILGQKVEFLVSFYNNEISEKSEIFDDQFSVERPDGSNFTLKIRSTKLEDSAMYFCASSPQAGGPYNEQFFGPGTRLTVL.

This clone was observed once. The V and J genes are TRBV6-2 or TRBV6-3 and TRBJ1-6, with D unresolved. The CDR3 spans 17 residues. CDR1 MNHEY and CDR2 SVGEGT come from the germline V gene. Trimming shortened V by 6 bases and J by 0 bases, and 15 bases separated the two germline ends. DNA for the CDR3: TGTGCCAGCAGCCCTGGACGTATAAGCTCCTATAATTCACCCCTCCACTTT. This encodes CASSPGRISSYNSPLHF.